This T cell receptor (beta chain) originates from a study of CD4 T cells in relation to SARS-CoV-2 and coronaviruses (dated by TCRdb to about 2021). Turning to the overall study: The ViraFEST assay cultured PBMCs with antigen for about eleven days, then sequenced TCR beta CDR3s to find antigen-specific clonal expansions. The negative reference condition was either a culture with an HIV-1 Nef peptide pool or a culture with no peptide. Patient-derived lymphoblastoid cell lines were used to map the HLA restriction of shared crossreactive spike epitopes. The study assessed, at the TCR clonotype level, memory CD4+ T cell crossreactivity between SARS-CoV-2 and common cold coronavirus spike proteins. The Adaptive Biotechnologies TCR-sequencing kit was used to sequence samples from a few pre-COVID donors and the naive versus memory experiments, while other data came from Illumina-based sequencing. A different TCR-beta assay, based on Illumina, was used to sequence expansion assays from other donors in the study.

CD4+ T cells from unexposed donors were collected before the COVID-19 pandemic (2011-2018). After around 11 days of culture, CD4+ T cells were isolated with the EasySep CD4+ T cell isolation kit. Unexposed donor CD4+ T cells were tested for reactivity to SARS-CoV-2 S and N and four common cold coronavirus spike pools, as cell number allowed. Each well received two million PBMCs, cultured in IMDM supplemented with 5% human AB serum and approximately 9.7 IU/ml IL-2. Half of the culture medium was replaced with fresh IL-2-containing medium on days 3 and 7. Triplicate replicate wells were generally used for each peptide culture condition. The leukapheresis product used for the unexposed donors was purchased from a commercial source. PBMCs were isolated from leukapheresis product or whole blood by Ficoll-Paque PLUS gradient centrifugation. PBMCs were either cryopreserved at -140 degrees C or used fresh in the expansion assay. The QIAamp Micro DNA Kit was used to extract genomic DNA from the CD4+ T cells.

V is clipped by 3 bases and J by 2 bases, and the sequence between their germline boundaries is 7 bases long. Counted from cysteine to phenylalanine, this CDR3 has 13 amino acids. Here the CDR3 DNA is all that survives: 39 bases in frame from base 1. General study outcomes and caveats: Because no donor provided both pre-pandemic and post-infection samples, tracing the source of pre-existing responses was limited. In about 60% of donors, memory CD4+ clonotypes turned up that crossrecognized SARS-CoV-2 and at least one common cold coronavirus spike. Crossreactive clones showed significantly weaker SARS-CoV-2-driven expansion than monoreactive clones, consistent with antigenic imprinting. Crossreactivity analysis was centred on spike protein, so crossreactivity against other viral proteins was not assessed. Small numbers of patients and of tested TCRs limited the study.

In regard to this clone: No cognate antigen has been identified for it. No base quality values were provided; no much bigger clone lies one nucleotide off.

Preparation of the library involved the immunoSEQ multiplex PCR assay. The original pipeline was this. During preprocessing, nonproductive sequences were discarded, as were any CDR3s that did not begin with C, did not end with F or W, or were shorter than 7 amino acids. Antigen-specific clonotypes were called with the MANAFEST web app on the basis of expansion relative to the reference and to other culture wells. A clone was considered positive if significant expansion relative to the reference culture was observed in 2 of 3 replicate wells at an FDR below 0.05. For a clone to be considered positive, significant expansion relative to all other tandem wells and an odds ratio above 5 were also required. Pairwise Levenshtein distance, computed with the stringdist R package after three terminal residues were trimmed from each end, was used as the measure of CDR3 homology. TCRdb carries this immuneACCESS record with in-frame sequences only. Its versions omit some clonotypes, under half of them owing to an unresolved V gene in the studies checked, with the rest unexplained. D and trimming were read from the DNA, whereas the V and J calls and clone size are those reported in that table. The sample table shows about 19,000 clones, and about three quarters are seen once. The ten largest make up around a quarter of the sample.

The sample was CD4+ T cells from PBMCs, cultured in vitro. The sequence derives from a human donor in good health. The sequence joins TRBV12-3 or TRBV12-4 to TRBJ1-1; the D gene is unclear. CDR3 reads: CASSLGGNTEAFF. In nucleotides, the sequence is TGTGCCAGCAGTTTGGGAGGTAACACTGAAGCTTTCTTT.